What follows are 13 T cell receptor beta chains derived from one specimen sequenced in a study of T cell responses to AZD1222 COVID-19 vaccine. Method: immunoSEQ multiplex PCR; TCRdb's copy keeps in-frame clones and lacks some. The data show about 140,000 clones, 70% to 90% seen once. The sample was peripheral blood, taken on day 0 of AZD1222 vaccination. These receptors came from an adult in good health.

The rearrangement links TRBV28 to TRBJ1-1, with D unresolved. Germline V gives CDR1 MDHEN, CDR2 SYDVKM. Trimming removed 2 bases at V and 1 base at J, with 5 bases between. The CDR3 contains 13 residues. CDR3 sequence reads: CASSLLRNTEAFF. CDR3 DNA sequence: TGTGCCAGCAGTTTACTCCGGAACACTGAAGCTTTCTTT.

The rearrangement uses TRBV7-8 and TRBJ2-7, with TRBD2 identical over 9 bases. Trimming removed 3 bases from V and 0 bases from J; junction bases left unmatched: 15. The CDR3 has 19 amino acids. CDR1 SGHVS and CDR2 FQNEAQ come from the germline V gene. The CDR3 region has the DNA TGTGCCAGCAGCTTTAGGCAAGTGCGGCTAGCGGGGCTCTCCTACGAGCAGTACTTC. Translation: CASSFRQVRLAGLSYEQYF.

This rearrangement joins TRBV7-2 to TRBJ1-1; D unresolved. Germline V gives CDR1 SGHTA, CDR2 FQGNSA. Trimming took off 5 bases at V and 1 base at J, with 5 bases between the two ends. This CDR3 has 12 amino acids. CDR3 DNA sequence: TGTGCCAGCAGCCTATCGAACACTGAAGCTTTCTTT. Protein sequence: CASSLSNTEAFF.

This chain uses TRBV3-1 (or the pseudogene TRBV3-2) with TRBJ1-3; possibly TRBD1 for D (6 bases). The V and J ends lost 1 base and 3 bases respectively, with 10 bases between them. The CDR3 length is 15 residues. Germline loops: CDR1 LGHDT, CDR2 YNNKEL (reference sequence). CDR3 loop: CASSQVFRGGNTIYF. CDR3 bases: TGTGCCAGCAGCCAAGTTTTCAGGGGTGGAAACACCATATATTTT.

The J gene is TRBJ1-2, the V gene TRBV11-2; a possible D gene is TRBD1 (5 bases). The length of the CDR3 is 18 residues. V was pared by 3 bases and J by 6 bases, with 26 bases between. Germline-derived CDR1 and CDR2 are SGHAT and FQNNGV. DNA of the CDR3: TGTGCCAGCAGCTTTTATCCTCGGGGCCAGAACGAAGGGGATGGCTACACCTTC. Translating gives CASSFYPRGQNEGDGYTF. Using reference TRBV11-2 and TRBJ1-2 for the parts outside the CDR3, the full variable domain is EAGVAQSPRYKIIEKRQSVAFWCNPISGHATLYWYQQILGQGPKLLIQFQNNGVVDDSQLPKDRFSAERLKGVDSTLKIQPAKLEDSAVYLCASSFYPRGQNEGDGYTFGSGTRLTVV.

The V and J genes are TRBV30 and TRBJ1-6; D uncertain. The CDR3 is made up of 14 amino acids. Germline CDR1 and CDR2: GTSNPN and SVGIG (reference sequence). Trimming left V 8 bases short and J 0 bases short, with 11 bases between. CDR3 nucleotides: TGTGCCCCATCAGAGACCTCCTATAATTCACCCCTCCACTTT. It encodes CAPSETSYNSPLHF. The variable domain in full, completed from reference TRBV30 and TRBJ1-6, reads SQTIHQWPATLVQPVGSPLSLECTVEGTSNPNLYWYRQAAGRGLQLLFYSVGIGQISSEVPQNLSASRPQDRQFILSSKKLLLSDSGFYLCAPSETSYNSPLHFGNGTRLTVT.

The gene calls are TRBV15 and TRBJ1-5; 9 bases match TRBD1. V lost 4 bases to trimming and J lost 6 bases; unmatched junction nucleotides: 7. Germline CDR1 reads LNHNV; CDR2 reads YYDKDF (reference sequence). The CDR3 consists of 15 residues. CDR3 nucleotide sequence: TGTGCCACCAGCACCAGACAGGGGGTTGGTCAGCCCCAGCATTTT. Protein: CATSTRQGVGQPQHF.

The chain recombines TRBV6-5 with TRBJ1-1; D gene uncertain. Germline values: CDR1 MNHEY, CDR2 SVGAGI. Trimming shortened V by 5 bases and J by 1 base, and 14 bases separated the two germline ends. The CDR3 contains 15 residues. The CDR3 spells CASSRRQDPNTEAFF. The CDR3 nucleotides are TGTGCCAGCAGTCGGCGGCAGGACCCGAACACTGAAGCTTTCTTT.

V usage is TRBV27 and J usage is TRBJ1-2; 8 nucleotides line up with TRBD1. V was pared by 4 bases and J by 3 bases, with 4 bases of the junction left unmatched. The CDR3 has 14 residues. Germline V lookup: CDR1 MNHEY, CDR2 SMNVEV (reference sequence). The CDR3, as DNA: TGTGCCAGCAGTTCAGACAGGGGCGACTATGGCTACACCTTC. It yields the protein CASSSDRGDYGYTF.

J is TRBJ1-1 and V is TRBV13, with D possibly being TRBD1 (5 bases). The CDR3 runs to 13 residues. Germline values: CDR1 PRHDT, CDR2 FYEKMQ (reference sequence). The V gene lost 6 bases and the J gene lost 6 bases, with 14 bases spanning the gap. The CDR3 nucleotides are TGTGCCAGCAGTTTTGGATCACAGGCTGAAGCTTTCTTT. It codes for CASSFGSQAEAFF.

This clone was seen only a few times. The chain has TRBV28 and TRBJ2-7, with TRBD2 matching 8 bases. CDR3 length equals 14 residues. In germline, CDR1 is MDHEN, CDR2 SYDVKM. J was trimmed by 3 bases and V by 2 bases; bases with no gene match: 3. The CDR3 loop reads CASSLAGGGYEQYF. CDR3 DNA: TGTGCCAGCAGTTTAGCGGGAGGCGGCTACGAGCAGTACTTC.

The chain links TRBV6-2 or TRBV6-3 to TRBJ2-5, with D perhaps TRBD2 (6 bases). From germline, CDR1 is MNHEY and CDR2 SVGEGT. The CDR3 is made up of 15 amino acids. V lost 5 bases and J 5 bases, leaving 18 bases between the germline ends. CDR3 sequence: CASSTPSGSGETQYF. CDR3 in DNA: TGTGCCAGCAGTACCCCCTCCGGGAGCGGTGAGACCCAGTACTTC.

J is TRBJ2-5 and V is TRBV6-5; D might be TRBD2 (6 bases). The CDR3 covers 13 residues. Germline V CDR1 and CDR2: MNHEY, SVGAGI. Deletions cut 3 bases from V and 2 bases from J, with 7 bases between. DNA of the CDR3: TGTGCCAGCAGTTATCGGGGGCAAGAGACCCAGTACTTC. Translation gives CASSYRGQETQYF.